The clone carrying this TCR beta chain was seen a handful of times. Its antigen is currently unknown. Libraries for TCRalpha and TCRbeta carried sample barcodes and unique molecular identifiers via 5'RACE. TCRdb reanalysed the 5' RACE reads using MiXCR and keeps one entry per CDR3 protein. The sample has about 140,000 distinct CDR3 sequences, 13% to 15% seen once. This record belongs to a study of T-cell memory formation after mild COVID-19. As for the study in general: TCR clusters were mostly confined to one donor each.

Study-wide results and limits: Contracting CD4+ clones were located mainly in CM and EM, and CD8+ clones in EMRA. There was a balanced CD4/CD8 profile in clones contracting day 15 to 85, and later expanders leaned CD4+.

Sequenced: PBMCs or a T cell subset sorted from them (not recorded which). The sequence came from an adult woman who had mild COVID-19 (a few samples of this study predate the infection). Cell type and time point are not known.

CDR3 in amino acids: CASSSSGQQGRGNTIYF. CDR3 DNA sequence: TGTGCCAGCAGCTCCTCGGGCCAACAGGGTAGAGGAAACACCATATATTTT. The chain carries TRBV7-9 and TRBJ1-3; perhaps TRBD1 as D (6 bases). The V gene's germline CDR1 is SEHNR and CDR2 FQNEAQ (reference sequence). There are 17 residues in the CDR3. V was pared by 4 bases and J by 4 bases, with 20 bases between.